This TCR beta chain came from a study of tissue T cells after allogeneic stem cell transplantation. About this clone itself: The gene names here belong to mouse. The read falls 1 residue short of the CDR3 end, and the missing part is taken from the germline J gene.

The CDR3 covers 12 residues. Germline V gives CDR1 SNHLY, CDR2 FYNGKV (reference sequence). The V end was cut by 3 bases, the J end by 5 bases, with 6 bases between. The time point: mouse harvest day 14 after allogeneic transplant. Each mouse received 10^7 T-cell-depleted marrow cells plus 10^6 splenic CD5+ T cells by tail vein. The protocol was immunoSEQ multiplex PCR, while the TCRdb copy is restricted to in-frame clones and leaves out a portion. In the table there are roughly 5,000 clones, 45% of which are singletons. This receptor was taken from a female BALB/c mouse given C57BL/6 T cells with graft-versus-host disease after an allogeneic hematopoietic cell transplant. The rearrangement uses TRBV3 and TRBJ2-4, with a possible D match to TRBD2 (6 bases). Specimen: gut tissue. The CDR3 loop reads CASSFGGNTLYF. The sequenced CDR3 bases are TGTGCCAGCAGCTTTGGGGGAAACACCTTGTAC.